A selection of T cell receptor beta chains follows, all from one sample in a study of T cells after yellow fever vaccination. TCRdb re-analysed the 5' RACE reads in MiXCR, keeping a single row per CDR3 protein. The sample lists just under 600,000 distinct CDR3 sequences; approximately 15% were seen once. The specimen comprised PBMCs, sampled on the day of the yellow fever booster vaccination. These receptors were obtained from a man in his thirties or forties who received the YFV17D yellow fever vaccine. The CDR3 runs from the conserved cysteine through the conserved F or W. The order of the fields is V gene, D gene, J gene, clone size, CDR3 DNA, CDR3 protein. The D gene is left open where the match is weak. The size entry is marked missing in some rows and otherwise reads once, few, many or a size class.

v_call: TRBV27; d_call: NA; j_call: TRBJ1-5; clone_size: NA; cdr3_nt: TGTGCCAGCAGTCTGAACGGTCAGCCCCAGCATTTT; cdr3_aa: CASSLNGQPQHF
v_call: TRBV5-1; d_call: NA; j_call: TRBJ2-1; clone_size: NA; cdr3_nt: TGCGCCAGCAATGACAGGAGCTCCTACAATGAGCAGTTCTTC; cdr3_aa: CASNDRSSYNEQFF
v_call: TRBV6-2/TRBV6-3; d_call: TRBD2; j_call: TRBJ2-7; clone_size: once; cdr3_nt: TGTGCCAGTCGAACTAGCGGAGGTCCCTACGAGCAGTACTTC; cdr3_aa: CASRTSGGPYEQYF
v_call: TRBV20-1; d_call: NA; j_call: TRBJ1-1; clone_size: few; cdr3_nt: TGCAGTGCTAGAGTAGTAGGGGGGGGCCCTGAAGCTTTCTTT; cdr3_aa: CSARVVGGGPEAFF
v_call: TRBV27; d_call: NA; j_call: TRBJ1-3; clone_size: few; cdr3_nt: TGTGCCAGCAGCCCGTCGCGCGATGGAAACACCATATATTTT; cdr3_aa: CASSPSRDGNTIYF
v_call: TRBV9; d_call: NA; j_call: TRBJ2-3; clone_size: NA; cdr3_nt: TGTGCCAGCAGCGTGGGCGGGATGGCGTCGGAAGATACGCAGTATTTT; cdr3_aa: CASSVGGMASEDTQYF
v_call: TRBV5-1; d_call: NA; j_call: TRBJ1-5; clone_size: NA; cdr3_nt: TGCGCCAGCAGCTTGGGGCCGACAGCGCCTTGGCATTTT; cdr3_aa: CASSLGPTAPWHF
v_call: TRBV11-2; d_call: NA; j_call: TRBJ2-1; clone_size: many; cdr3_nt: TGTGCCAGCAGCTTAGATAGACCCTCCCTGATCTATGAGCAGTTCTTC; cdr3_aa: CASSLDRPSLIYEQFF
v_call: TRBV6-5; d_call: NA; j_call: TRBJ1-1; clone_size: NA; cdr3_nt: TGTGCCAGCAGTTACTCGATAGCGGTGGGGAACACTGAAGCTTTCTTT; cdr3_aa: CASSYSIAVGNTEAFF
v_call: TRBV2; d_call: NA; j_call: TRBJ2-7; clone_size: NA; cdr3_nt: TGTGCCAGCAGTGGAGGCGGGTCTACCTTTTACGAGCAGTACTTC; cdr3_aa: CASSGGGSTFYEQYF
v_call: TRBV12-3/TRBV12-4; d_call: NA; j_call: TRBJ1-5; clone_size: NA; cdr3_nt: TGTGCCAGCAGTTTACGGGTGCGGACTACTAATCAGCGCCAGCATTTT; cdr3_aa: CASSLRVRTTNQRQHF
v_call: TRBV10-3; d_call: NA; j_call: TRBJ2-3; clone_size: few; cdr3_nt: TGTGCCATCAGTGATGTAGCAGGAGGAGCGGATACGCAGTATTTT; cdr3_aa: CAISDVAGGADTQYF
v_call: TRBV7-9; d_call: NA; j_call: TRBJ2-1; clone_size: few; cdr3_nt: TGTGCCAGCAGCTCGGGCGCCCACAATGAGCAGTTCTTC; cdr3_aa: CASSSGAHNEQFF
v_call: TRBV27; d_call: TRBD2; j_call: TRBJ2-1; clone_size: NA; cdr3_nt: TGTGCCAGCAGTCCGATAGGCGGGGGCAATGAGCAGTTCTTC; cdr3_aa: CASSPIGGGNEQFF
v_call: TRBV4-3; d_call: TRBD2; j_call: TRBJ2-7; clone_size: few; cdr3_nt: TGCGCCAGCAGCCAAGTGTCTAGCGGAAACTACGAGCAGTACTTC; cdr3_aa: CASSQVSSGNYEQYF
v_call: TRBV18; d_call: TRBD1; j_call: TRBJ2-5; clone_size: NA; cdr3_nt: TGTGCCAGCTCACCAGGGACAGGGTGGACCCAGTACTTC; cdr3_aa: CASSPGTGWTQYF
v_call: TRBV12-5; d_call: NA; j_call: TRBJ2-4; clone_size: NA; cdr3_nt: TGTGCTAGTGGACAGGGTGAAAACATTCAGTACTTC; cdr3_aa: CASGQGENIQYF
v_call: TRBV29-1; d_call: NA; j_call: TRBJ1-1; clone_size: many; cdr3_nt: TGCAGCGTTGAAAGGGGAACGTTTAAAGCTTTCTTT; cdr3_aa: CSVERGTFKAFF
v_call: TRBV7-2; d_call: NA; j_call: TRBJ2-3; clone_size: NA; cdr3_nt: TGTGCCAGCAGCTTAATGTCCAGGACAGATACGCAGTATTTT; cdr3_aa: CASSLMSRTDTQYF
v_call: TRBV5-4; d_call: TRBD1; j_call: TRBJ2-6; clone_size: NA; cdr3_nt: TGTGCCATTTCAACCGGGACAGGGGGCTCTGGGGCCAACGTCCTGACTTTC; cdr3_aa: CAISTGTGGSGANVLTF
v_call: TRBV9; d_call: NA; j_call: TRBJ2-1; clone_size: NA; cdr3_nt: TGTGCCAGCAGCTATACAGACACCGAGCAGTTCTTC; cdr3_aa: CASSYTDTEQFF
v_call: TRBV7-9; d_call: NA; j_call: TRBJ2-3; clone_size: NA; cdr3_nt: TGTGCCAGCAGCCGCCGGGACACAGATACGCAGTATTTT; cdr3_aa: CASSRRDTDTQYF
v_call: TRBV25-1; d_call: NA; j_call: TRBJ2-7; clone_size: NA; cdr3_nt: TGTGCCAGCACAGGGGGGCTAGGCGAGCAGTACTTC; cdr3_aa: CASTGGLGEQYF
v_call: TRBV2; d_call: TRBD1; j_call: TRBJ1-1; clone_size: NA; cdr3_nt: TGTGCCAGCAGTGACCACAGGGGGATAAACACTGAAGCTTTCTTT; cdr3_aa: CASSDHRGINTEAFF
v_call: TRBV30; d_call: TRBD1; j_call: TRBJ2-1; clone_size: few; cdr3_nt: TGTGCCTGGGTAACCGGGACAGGGGGCCTTGAGCAGTTCTTC; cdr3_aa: CAWVTGTGGLEQFF
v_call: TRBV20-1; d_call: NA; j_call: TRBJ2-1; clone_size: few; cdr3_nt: TGCAGTGCTCCCCGGATCTTATCTTACAATGAGCAGTTCTTC; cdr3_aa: CSAPRILSYNEQFF
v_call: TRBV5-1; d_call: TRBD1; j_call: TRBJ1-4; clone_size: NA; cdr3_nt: TGCGCCAGCAGCCTGGCGGTGACAGGGGTTGAAAAACTGTTTTTT; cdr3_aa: CASSLAVTGVEKLFF
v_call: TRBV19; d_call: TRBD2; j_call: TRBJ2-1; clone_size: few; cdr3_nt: TGTGCCAGTAGTATGACTAGCGGGCCTGAGCAGTTCTTC; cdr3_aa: CASSMTSGPEQFF
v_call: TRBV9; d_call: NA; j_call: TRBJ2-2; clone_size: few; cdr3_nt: TGTGCCAGCAGCGTCTTTTTGGGGGCGGCGGCCACCGGGGAGCTGTTTTTT; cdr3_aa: CASSVFLGAAATGELFF
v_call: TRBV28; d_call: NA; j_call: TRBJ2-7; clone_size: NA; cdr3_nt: TGTGCCAGCAGTTTACGGTTTGAGGGGGATCGAAACGAGCAGTACTTC; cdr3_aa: CASSLRFEGDRNEQYF
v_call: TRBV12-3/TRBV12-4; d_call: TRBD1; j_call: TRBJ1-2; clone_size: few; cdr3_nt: TGTGCCAGCAGGCAGGGGGTCCCGGGCTATGGCTACACCTTC; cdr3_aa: CASRQGVPGYGYTF
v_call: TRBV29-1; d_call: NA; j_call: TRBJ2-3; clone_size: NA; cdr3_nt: TGCAGCGTTGAAGTGGGCGGTCACACAGATACGCAGTATTTT; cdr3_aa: CSVEVGGHTDTQYF